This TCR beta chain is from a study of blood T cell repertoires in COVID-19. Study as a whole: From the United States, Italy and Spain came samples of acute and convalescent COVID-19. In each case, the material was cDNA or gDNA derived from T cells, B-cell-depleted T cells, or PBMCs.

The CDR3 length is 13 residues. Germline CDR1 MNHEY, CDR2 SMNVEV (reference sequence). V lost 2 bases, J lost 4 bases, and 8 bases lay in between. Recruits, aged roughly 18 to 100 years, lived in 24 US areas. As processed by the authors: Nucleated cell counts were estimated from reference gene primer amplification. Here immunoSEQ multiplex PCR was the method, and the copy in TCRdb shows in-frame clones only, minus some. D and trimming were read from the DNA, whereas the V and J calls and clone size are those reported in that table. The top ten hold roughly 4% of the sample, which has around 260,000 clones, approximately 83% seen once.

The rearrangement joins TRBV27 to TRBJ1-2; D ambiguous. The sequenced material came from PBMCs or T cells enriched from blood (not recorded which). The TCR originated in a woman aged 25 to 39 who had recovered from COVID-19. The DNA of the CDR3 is TGTGCCAGCAGTTTAAGTGGCGGCTATGGCTACACCTTC. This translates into CASSLSGGYGYTF.